This T cell receptor (beta chain) derives from a study of immune evolution from preneoplasia to lung adenocarcinoma. Sequenced by immunoSEQ multiplex PCR; TCRdb stores in-frame clones only, minus some. The sample holds about 41,000 clones; roughly 80% are singletons and the top ten take around 4.7%. CDR1 and CDR2 from the germline V gene are MNHEY and SMNVEV (reference sequence). Trimming removed 6 bases at V and 2 bases at J, with 14 bases between. The CDR3 runs to 15 residues. The sequenced material came from FFPE invasive lung adenocarcinoma tissue. This chain joins TRBV27 and TRBJ2-1; D might be TRBD2 (6 bases). This receptor was taken from a person between 55 and 70 years old with lung adenocarcinoma. The CDR3 region is CASRGLSPTYNEQFF. The CDR3 bases are TGTGCCAGCAGGGGACTGAGCCCTACCTACAATGAGCAGTTCTTC.